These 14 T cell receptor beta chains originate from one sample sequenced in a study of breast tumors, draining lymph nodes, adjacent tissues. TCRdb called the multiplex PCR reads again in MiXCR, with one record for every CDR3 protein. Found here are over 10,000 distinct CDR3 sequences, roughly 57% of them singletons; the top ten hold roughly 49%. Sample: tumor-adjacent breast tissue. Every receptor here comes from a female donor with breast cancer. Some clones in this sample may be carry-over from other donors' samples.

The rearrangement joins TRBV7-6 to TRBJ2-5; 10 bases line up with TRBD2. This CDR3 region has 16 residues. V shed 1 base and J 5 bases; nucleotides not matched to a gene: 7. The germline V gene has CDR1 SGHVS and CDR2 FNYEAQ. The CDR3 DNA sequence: TGTGCCAGCAGCTTAGAGGAGGGACTAGCGTTGGAGACCCAGTACTTC. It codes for CASSLEEGLALETQYF.

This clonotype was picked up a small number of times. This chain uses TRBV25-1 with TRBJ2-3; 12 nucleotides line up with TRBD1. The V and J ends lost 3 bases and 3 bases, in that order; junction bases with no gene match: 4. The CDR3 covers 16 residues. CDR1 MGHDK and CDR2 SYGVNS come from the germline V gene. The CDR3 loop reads CASSDLGQGATDTQYF. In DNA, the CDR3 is TGTGCCAGCAGTGACCTGGGACAGGGGGCGACAGATACGCAGTATTTT. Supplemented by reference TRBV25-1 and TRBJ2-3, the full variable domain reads EADIYQTPRYLVIGTGKKITLECSQTMGHDKMYWYQQDPGMELHLIHYSYGVNSTEKGDLSSESTVSRIRTEHFPLTLESARPSHTSQYLCASSDLGQGATDTQYFGPGTRLTVL.

The CDR3 protein is CSVEGRGGNYGYTF. The CDR3 nucleotides read TGCAGCGTTGAGGGCAGGGGGGGTAACTATGGCTACACCTTC. The chain combines TRBV29-1 with TRBJ1-2, with 7 bases identical to TRBD1. The CDR3 runs 14 residues. Germline loops: CDR1 SQVTM, CDR2 ANQGSEA. V shed 3 bases and J 1 base; nucleotides not matched to a gene: 5.

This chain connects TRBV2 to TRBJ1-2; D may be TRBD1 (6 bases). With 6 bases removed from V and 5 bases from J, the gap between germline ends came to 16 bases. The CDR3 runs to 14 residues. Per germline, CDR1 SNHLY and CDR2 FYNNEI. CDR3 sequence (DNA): TGTGCCAGCAGACGGGACACGCTCGGATATGGCTACACCTTC. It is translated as CASRRDTLGYGYTF.

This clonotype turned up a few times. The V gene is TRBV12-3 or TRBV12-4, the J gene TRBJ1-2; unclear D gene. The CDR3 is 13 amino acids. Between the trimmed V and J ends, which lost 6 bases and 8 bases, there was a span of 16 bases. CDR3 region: CASSTETAKGYTF. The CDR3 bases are TGTGCCAGCAGCACCGAAACAGCCAAGGGCTACACCTTC.

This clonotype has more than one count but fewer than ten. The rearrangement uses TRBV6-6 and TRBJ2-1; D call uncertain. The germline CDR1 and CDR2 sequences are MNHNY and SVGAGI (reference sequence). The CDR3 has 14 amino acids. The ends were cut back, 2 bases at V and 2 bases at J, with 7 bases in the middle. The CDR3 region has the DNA TGTGCCAGCAGTTACAATGGGGCCTACAATGAGCAGTTCTTC. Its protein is CASSYNGAYNEQFF.

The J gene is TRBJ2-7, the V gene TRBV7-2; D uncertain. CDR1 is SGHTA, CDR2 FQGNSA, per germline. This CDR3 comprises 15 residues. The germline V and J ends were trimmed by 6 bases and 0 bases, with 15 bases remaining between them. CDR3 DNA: TGTGCCAGCAGTCGCGACGGGTGGGGCTCCTACGAGCAGTACTTC. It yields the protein CASSRDGWGSYEQYF.

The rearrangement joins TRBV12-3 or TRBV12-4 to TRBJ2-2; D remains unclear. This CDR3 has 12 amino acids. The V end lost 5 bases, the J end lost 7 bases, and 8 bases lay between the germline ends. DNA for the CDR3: TGTGCCAGCAGTCGTTACGGCGGGGAGCTGTTTTTT. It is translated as CASSRYGGELFF.

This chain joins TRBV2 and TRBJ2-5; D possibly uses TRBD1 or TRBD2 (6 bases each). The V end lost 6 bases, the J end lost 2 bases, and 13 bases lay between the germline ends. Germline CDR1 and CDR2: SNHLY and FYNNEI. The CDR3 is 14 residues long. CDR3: CASRLGAGQETQYF. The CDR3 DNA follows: TGTGCCAGCAGGCTGGGGGCGGGGCAAGAGACCCAGTACTTC.

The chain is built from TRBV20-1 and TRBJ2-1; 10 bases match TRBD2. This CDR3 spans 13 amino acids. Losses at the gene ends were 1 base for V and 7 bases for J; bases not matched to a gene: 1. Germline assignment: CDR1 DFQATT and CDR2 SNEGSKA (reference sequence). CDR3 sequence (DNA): TGCAGTGCTAGAGGTAGCGGGAGGAATGAGCAGTTCTTC. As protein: CSARGSGRNEQFF.

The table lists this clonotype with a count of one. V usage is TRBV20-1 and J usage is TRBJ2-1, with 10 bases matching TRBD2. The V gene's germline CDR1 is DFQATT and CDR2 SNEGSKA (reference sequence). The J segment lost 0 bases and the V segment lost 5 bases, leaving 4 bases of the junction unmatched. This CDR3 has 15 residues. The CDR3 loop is CSAGTSASSYNEQFF. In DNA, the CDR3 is TGCAGTGCTGGGACTAGCGCTAGCTCCTACAATGAGCAGTTCTTC.

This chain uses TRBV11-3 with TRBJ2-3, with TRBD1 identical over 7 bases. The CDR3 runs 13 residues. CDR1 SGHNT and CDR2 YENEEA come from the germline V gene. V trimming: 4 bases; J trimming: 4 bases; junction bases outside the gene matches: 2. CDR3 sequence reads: CASSYQGADTQYF. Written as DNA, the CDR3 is TGTGCCAGCAGCTATCAGGGGGCAGATACGCAGTATTTT.

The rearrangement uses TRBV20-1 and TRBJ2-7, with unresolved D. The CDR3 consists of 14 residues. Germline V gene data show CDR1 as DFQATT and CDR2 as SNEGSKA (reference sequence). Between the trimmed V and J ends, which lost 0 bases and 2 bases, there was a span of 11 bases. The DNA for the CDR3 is TGCAGTGCTAGAGATGGGTACACAGCCTACGAGCAGTACTTC. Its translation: CSARDGYTAYEQYF.

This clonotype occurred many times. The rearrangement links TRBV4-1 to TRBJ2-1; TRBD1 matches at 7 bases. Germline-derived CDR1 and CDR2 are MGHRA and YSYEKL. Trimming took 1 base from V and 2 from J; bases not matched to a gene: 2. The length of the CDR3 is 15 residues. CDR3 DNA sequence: TGCGCCAGCAGCCAAGGGGGGACAGCCTACAATGAGCAGTTCTTC. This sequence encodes CASSQGGTAYNEQFF.